The 25 T cell receptor beta chains given below trace back to one sample, sequenced in a study of early T cells in non-severe SARS-CoV-2 infection listed by TCRdb under 2021. Libraries were built with 5' RACE. Sequencing was carried out with a NextSeq 500. TCRdb reprocessed the public reads (quality trimming at Q25 with fastp, clone calling with MiXCR) and kept in-frame beta chains. Each entry merges the rows of one CDR3 protein and shows their most common DNA and genes. Present in this sample are more than 45,000 distinct CDR3 sequences, roughly 7.7% of which were seen just once. The ten largest clones capture approximately 3.6% of the sample. Sequencing used whole blood. The origin of the receptors is an adult who was a healthcare worker with PCR-confirmed SARS-CoV-2 infection or an uninfected control (not recorded which).

This clonotype was seen more than once but under ten times. J is TRBJ2-7 and V is TRBV7-2; no reliable D call. The CDR3 totals 12 residues. From germline, CDR1 is SGHTA and CDR2 FQGNSA. Trimming stripped 5 bases from V and 2 bases from J, with 7 bases between. CDR3 sequence reads: CASSGVAYEQYF. The CDR3 nucleotides read TGTGCCAGCAGCGGGGTTGCCTACGAGCAGTACTTC.

This clonotype was seen many times. The V and J genes are TRBV20-1 and TRBJ2-1; D gene uncertain. Germline values: CDR1 DFQATT, CDR2 SNEGSKA (reference sequence). Trimming shortened V by 5 bases and J by 4 bases, and 21 bases separated the two germline ends. CDR3 length: 16 residues. The DNA for the CDR3 is TGCAGTGCTGTAGAGACTCCCACCCCGAGGTACAATGAGCAGTTCTTC. This codes for CSAVETPTPRYNEQFF.

The chain couples TRBV2 to TRBJ2-5, with a weak D call TRBD2 (5 bases). The CDR3 length is 12 residues. With 7 bases removed from V and 3 bases from J, the gap between germline ends came to 9 bases. Germline CDR1 and CDR2: SNHLY and FYNNEI. CDR3 bases: TGTGCCAGCACAGCGGATGAAGAGACCCAGTACTTC. Residues: CASTADEETQYF.

This clonotype has only a few counts. V and J are TRBV18 and TRBJ2-1, with 9 bases that match TRBD1. This CDR3 is 14 amino acids long. V dropped 7 bases and J dropped 10; count of bases not matched to a gene: 11. Germline CDR1 is KGHSH and CDR2 is LQKENI. CDR3: CASFSGQGFGEQFF. CDR3 DNA: TGTGCCAGCTTCTCGGGACAGGGTTTTGGGGAGCAGTTCTTC.

This clonotype was picked up many times. The V gene is TRBV11-2, the J gene TRBJ1-1; tentative D call: TRBD1 (5 bases). Deletions cut 1 base from V and 11 bases from J, with 14 bases between. The CDR3 extends over 13 amino acids. Germline V gene data show CDR1 as SGHAT and CDR2 as FQNNGV. Written as DNA, the CDR3 is TGTGCCAGCAGCTTAGTTCCGGGGACCGCGGCTTTCTTT. Amino acid sequence: CASSLVPGTAAFF.

The table lists this clonotype with a count of one. DNA of the CDR3: TGCGCCAGCAGCCCCGGACAGGGGGGTTACAGCGAGCAGTACTTC. Its protein is CASSPGQGGYSEQYF. The chain combines TRBV5-1 with TRBJ2-7; the match to TRBD1 covers 10 bases. The germline V gene has CDR1 SGHRS and CDR2 YFSETQ. The CDR3 covers 15 residues. V shed 4 bases, J shed 6 bases, and the junction held 10 bases outside the gene matches.

This clonotype turned up a few times. This rearrangement joins TRBV27 to TRBJ2-1; D is unresolved. The CDR3 has 13 residues. V was shortened by 2 bases and J by 9 bases, with 11 bases between the two germline ends. Germline CDR1 and CDR2: MNHEY and SMNVEV (reference sequence). CDR3 sequence: CASSLLRSGEQFF. The CDR3 DNA sequence: TGTGCCAGCAGTTTACTCCGGTCAGGTGAGCAGTTCTTC.

A few counts support this clonotype. CDR3 coding DNA: TGCGCCAGCCATAGAGACACGGACGGAAAAAATTCACCCCTCCACTTT. Its translation is CASHRDTDGKNSPLHF. The gene calls are TRBV23-1 and TRBJ1-6; D gene ambiguous. TRBV23-1 is marked as an open reading frame, function uncertain. The V end was cut by 8 bases, the J end by 7 bases, with 21 bases between. The CDR3 contains 16 residues.

This clonotype occurred a few times. The V gene is TRBV7-6, the J gene TRBJ2-2; 7 positions match TRBD1. Germline assignment: CDR1 SGHVS and CDR2 FNYEAQ. This CDR3 spans 14 amino acids. Trimming cost V 5 bases and J 6 bases; bases outside gene matches: 6. The CDR3 DNA is TGTGCCAGCAGCCAGGGGGATCCACCCGGGGAGCTGTTTTTT. Its protein product is CASSQGDPPGELFF.

In its sample, this clonotype was seen many times. The chain has TRBV19 and TRBJ2-1, with D possibly matching TRBD1 (6 bases). CDR1 and CDR2 (germline): LNHDA, SQIVND (reference sequence). V was shortened by 5 bases and J by 6 bases, with 17 bases between the two germline ends. The CDR3 runs 15 residues. CDR3 in DNA: TGTGCCAGTAGTGGCCGGGGCAGGGGCCTCAATGAGCAGTTCTTC. Amino acid sequence: CASSGRGRGLNEQFF.

The genes are TRBV20-1 and TRBJ2-2, with 9 bases that match TRBD1. Unmatched junction bases numbered 9, after V lost 0 bases and J lost 7 bases. Per the germline V gene, CDR1 is DFQATT and CDR2 is SNEGSKA (reference sequence). The CDR3 covers 16 residues. The CDR3 DNA reads TGCAGTGCTAGAGATCCTCCGGGACAGGGTAACGGGGAGCTGTTTTTT. Translated, it gives CSARDPPGQGNGELFF.

V gene TRBV28 combines with J gene TRBJ2-7; TRBD2 agrees at 10 bases. Germline V CDR1 and CDR2: MDHEN, SYDVKM. V gave up 1 base and J gave up 3 bases; unmatched junction bases: 3. The CDR3 contains 15 residues. The DNA of the CDR3 is TGTGCCAGCAGTTTATTTGCTAGCGGGAGCTACGAGCAGTACTTC. Amino acids: CASSLFASGSYEQYF.

In its sample, this clonotype ranks as medium-sized. The V call is TRBV28, the J call TRBJ1-1; D call uncertain. There are 15 residues in the CDR3. Trimming stripped 6 bases from V and 5 bases from J, with 19 bases between. Germline lookup yields CDR1 MDHEN and CDR2 SYDVKM. The CDR3 protein is CASSVEAAFGTEAFF. The CDR3 nucleotides are TGTGCCAGCAGCGTGGAGGCGGCTTTTGGAACTGAAGCTTTCTTT.

At least ten counts were recorded for this clonotype. The V gene is TRBV27, the J gene TRBJ2-3; 8 nucleotides align to TRBD1. CDR1 and CDR2 from the germline V gene are MNHEY and SMNVEV (reference sequence). The CDR3 spans 14 residues. V lost 5 bases, J lost 1 base, and 2 bases stayed unmatched. The CDR3, as DNA: TGTGCCAGCAGTCCAGGGGGCCGCACAGATACGCAGTATTTT. Encoded protein: CASSPGGRTDTQYF.

Comments on this clonotype: A much larger clonotype is one base distant, so this may be a read error. The chain employs TRBV7-6 and TRBJ2-3; the D is unclear. The germline V gene has CDR1 SGHVS and CDR2 FNYEAQ. There are 12 residues in the CDR3. The CDR3 spells CASSTNTDSQYF. CDR3 DNA: TGTGCCAGCAGCACGAACACAGATTCGCAGTATTTT.

This clonotype was seen only a few times. The chain is built from TRBV6-6 and TRBJ1-6, with 8 bases lining up with TRBD1. Unmatched junction bases numbered 11, after V lost 7 bases and J lost 3 bases. CDR1 is MNHNY and CDR2 is SVGAGI in the germline V gene (reference sequence). CDR3 size: 17 residues. The CDR3, as DNA: TGTGCCAGCAAACTCGGACAGGGTAGTTACTATAATTCACCCCTCCACTTT. Protein product: CASKLGQGSYYNSPLHF.

This clonotype was counted ten times or more. The chain has TRBV9 and TRBJ2-3, with D uncertain. CDR1 and CDR2 from the germline V gene are SGDLS and YYNGEE. The CDR3 totals 13 residues. V shed 3 bases and J shed 0 bases, with 5 bases lying between them. CDR3 residues: CASSGSSTDTQYF. CDR3 DNA sequence: TGTGCCAGCAGCGGGAGTAGCACAGATACGCAGTATTTT.

V gene TRBV6-6 combines with J gene TRBJ1-5; D is unresolved. This CDR3 region has 18 residues. V was cut by 4 bases and J by 0 bases, with 19 bases left in between. CDR1 is MNHNY, CDR2 SVGAGI, per germline (reference sequence). CDR3 DNA: TGTGCCAGCAGTTGGGATTTCGAGGGCGTATATAGCAATCAGCCCCAGCATTTT. This sequence encodes CASSWDFEGVYSNQPQHF.

This rearrangement joins TRBV7-9 to TRBJ1-1, with D tentatively TRBD1 (6 bases). Trimming pared 4 bases from V and 4 bases from J, leaving 13 bases between. Germline lookup yields CDR1 SEHNR and CDR2 FQNEAQ (reference sequence). This CDR3 has 14 amino acids. The CDR3 reads CASSSAGGLTEAFF. DNA of the CDR3: TGTGCCAGCAGCTCCGCGGGGGGGCTCACTGAAGCTTTCTTT.

This clonotype was detected ten times or more. The V and J genes are TRBV7-9 and TRBJ2-7; possibly TRBD1 or TRBD2 for D (5 bases each). There are 14 residues in the CDR3. Germline values: CDR1 SEHNR, CDR2 FQNEAQ (reference sequence). The V gene lost 5 bases and the J gene lost 2 bases, with 13 bases spanning the gap. CDR3 loop: CASSIRDGPYEQYF. CDR3 sequence (DNA): TGTGCCAGCAGCATAAGGGACGGTCCCTACGAGCAGTACTTC.

This clonotype came up a few times. The rearrangement links TRBV12-3 or TRBV12-4 to TRBJ2-2; TRBD2 matches 9 bases. Trimming removed 7 bases from V and 3 bases from J; junction bases left unmatched: 6. This CDR3 is built from 15 residues. CDR3 DNA: TGTGCCAGCATCAGAGCGGGAGGTTACACCGGGGAGCTGTTTTTT. The encoded protein is CASIRAGGYTGELFF.

This clonotype was seen a few times. The V call is TRBV18, the J call TRBJ2-1; D is possibly TRBD1 (7 bases). With 3 bases removed from V and 9 bases from J, the gap between germline ends came to 18 bases. The germline CDR1 and CDR2 sequences are KGHSH and LQKENI. The CDR3 is 15 amino acids. CDR3 bases: TGTGCCAGCTCACCCGGGCGAGGAGGGGGCACTGAGCAGTTCTTC. Translated, it gives CASSPGRGGGTEQFF. The variable domain in full, completed from reference TRBV18 and TRBJ2-1, reads NAGVMQNPRHLVRRRGQEARLRCSPMKGHSHVYWYRQLPEEGLKFMVYLQKENIIDESGMPKERFSAEFPKEGPSILRIQQVVRGDSAAYFCASSPGRGGGTEQFFGPGTRLTVL.

This clonotype was found a few times. This chain links TRBV27 with TRBJ2-1; D possibly uses TRBD1 or TRBD2 (6 bases each). CDR1 is MNHEY, CDR2 SMNVEV, per germline (reference sequence). Deletions cut 7 bases from V and 4 bases from J, with 14 bases between. The CDR3 is 14 residues long. The CDR3 nucleotides read TGTGCCAGCACCACTAGAGGGGGGTACAATGAGCAGTTCTTC. Encoded protein: CASTTRGGYNEQFF.

This clonotype has ten or more counts. The rearrangement links TRBV7-3 to TRBJ2-1; D gene unclear. The V gene's germline CDR1 is SGHTA and CDR2 FQGTGA. The CDR3 sequence is 16 residues long. The ends were cut back, 4 bases at V and 4 bases at J, with 17 bases in the middle. CDR3 amino acids: CASSSDGPTFYNEQFF. In nucleotides, the CDR3 is TGTGCCAGCAGCTCCGACGGGCCCACCTTTTACAATGAGCAGTTCTTC.

This clonotype appeared many times. The rearrangement uses TRBV7-9 and TRBJ2-1, with 11 positions matching TRBD2. The CDR3 runs to 11 residues. Germline CDR1 SEHNR, CDR2 FQNEAQ (reference sequence). CDR3 DNA: TGTGCGGGACTAGCGGTCAATGAGCAGTTCTTC. As protein: CAGLAVNEQFF.